This T cell receptor (beta chain) appears in the sequencing data of a study of regulatory T cells in long-lasting Graves disease (dated by TCRdb to the early 2020s). Concerning the study at large: Patients with newly diagnosed Graves' disease had been on antithyroid drugs for under 3 months. Patients with persistent Graves' disease were compared with patients with newly diagnosed Graves' disease using TCR sequencing and RNA sequencing of peripheral blood. The study was registered as a clinical trial and conducted in China. TCR sequencing covered some 13 persistent and some 20 newly diagnosed Graves' disease patients, some 35 samples in total. Paper-wide results and their limitations: The study examined only peripheral blood because the primary lesion, thyroid tissue, could not be accessed. Only the TCR beta chain was sequenced and analyzed. The authors acknowledged the small sample size as a limitation that may reduce accuracy. Persistent Graves' disease patients showed lower TCR Shannon entropy and fewer highly expanded clones than newly diagnosed patients, suggesting clonal expansion. More public clonotypes were shared among persistent patients (fewer than 3,000) than among newly diagnosed patients (more than 950).

Libraries were made using multiplex PCR. TCRdb lists the instrument as Illumina HiSeq 4000. iRepertoire HTBI primers and Arm-PCR amplification of CDR3 regions were used to construct TCR beta libraries. Gel purification was performed on PCR products prior to sequencing. In the paper's pipeline: Across samples, about 63 TRBV and roughly 13 TRBJ segments were identified and used for gene usage analysis of CDR3 amino acid clonotypes. COPE and FqMerger were used to merge the filtered high-quality paired reads into contigs. Contigs were aligned with BLAST to IMGT TRBV, TRBD and TRBJ reference genes, and CDR3 was defined per IMGT. Highly expanded clones were defined as clonotypes with a frequency above 0.1%. Shannon entropy was used to measure repertoire diversity, and the Gini coefficient was used to measure V-J evenness. Public clonotypes were defined as clonotypes shared by more than one individual. Through fastp at Q25 and MiXCR, TCRdb rebuilt clones from the public reads, retaining in-frame beta chains. One record per CDR3 amino acid sequence lists the most common genes and DNA. The V and J calls, along with clone size, are taken from TCRdb and not from the paper's own processing. Recorded for this sample are 400,000 to 500,000 distinct CDR3 sequences; approximately 15% of them occurred a single time. The ten top clones hold over 15% of the sample.

A remark on this clonotype: The antigen it recognizes is unknown. Per-nucleotide qualities are absent, and no much larger clonotype sits a single base away.

The time point tag for this specimen amounts to: newly diagnosed GD, antithyroid drugs for less than 3 months. For both TCR sequencing and RNA sequencing, RNA was extracted from PBMCs using TRIzol. The diagnosis of Graves' disease followed American Thyroid Association guidelines. The patients came from an endocrinology department in Xi'an, China. Each patient gave 8.5 to 9.5 milliliters of peripheral blood, collected in an EDTA anticoagulant tube. Ficoll Paque Plus density gradient separation was used to isolate PBMCs, and no further T cell sorting was performed. An Agilent 2100 Bioanalyzer and agarose gel were used to assess RNA quality, and a NanoDrop 2000 was used to measure RNA concentration. This sample was shared with a second study, whose subject was T cells in Graves' hyperthyroidism and ophthalmopathy. The second study's paper adds: Stable Graves' hyperthyroidism was defined as no progression to ophthalmopathy during 18 months of follow-up. Hyperthyroidism patients were newly diagnosed, with disease duration under 2 months, and aged 18 to 65 years. Exclusion was applied to patients with uncontrolled infections, other autoimmune diseases, pregnancy or lactation. Diagnoses were based on clinical symptoms, serum thyroxine and TRAb, thyroid ultrasound and orbital computed tomography. The TCR CDR3 was subjected to a first round of RT-PCR using the HTBI primer set and the Qiagen OneStep RT-PCR kit. Most expanded thyroid clonotypes (frequency above 0.001) were also detected in blood, suggesting blood repertoires may reflect thyroid immune responses. In cross-validation, a model built on a 13 V-J signature told ophthalmopathy apart from stable hyperthyroidism with 85% to 90% sensitivity and 81% to 82% specificity, and in testing the same model reached 80%/75%. In validation, the model predicted progression to ophthalmopathy a median of around six months before onset, with about 71% sensitivity and 72.22% specificity. To identify distinguishing TCR V-J signatures, a discovery cohort of around 100 patients was used, comprising approximately 40 with Graves' ophthalmopathy and some 60 with stable Graves' hyperthyroidism. Prospective prediction of ophthalmopathy was tested in an independent validation cohort of under 20 hyperthyroidism patients and 17 patients who later progressed to ophthalmopathy. The roughly 91 discovery patients were randomly divided into training and test sets at a 7:3 ratio. In addition, the study compared T-cell repertoires in thyroid tissue and in blood from over 5 Graves' hyperthyroidism patients. After blood sampling, hyperthyroidism patients were treated with methimazole at a starting dose of 30 mg daily, and ophthalmopathy patients were treated with high-dose intravenous methylprednisolone. Libraries were constructed in a second round of multiplex PCR, after which size selection and purification were performed. Paired-end sequencing of the libraries was performed with 100 bp reads on an Illumina HiSeq2000. Raw data were processed with SOAPnuke, discarding reads with adapters, uncalled bases, mean Phred below 15, or no exact constant-primer or identifier match. COPE v1.2.5 was used to merge high-quality paired reads, and clonotypes were defined as unique nucleotide sequences. Clonotypes were aligned to IMGT TRBV, TRBD and TRBJ reference segments using MiTCR v1.1. The analysis was restricted to V-J combinations with a frequency above 0.0001, which together covered 99.2% of the repertoires. The TCS score was defined as F50 (clonal expansion) divided by E x V (chaos), with BLOSUM62-based TCRdist calculated between CDR3 peptides within each V-J. Welch's t-statistics and random forest reduced around 520 V-J features to fewer than 15, which were used in a naive Bayes classifier (R e1071). No statistical method was used to set the sample size in advance, and investigators knew the group allocation. The paper reports TCR Vbeta CDR3 sequencing of over 120 peripheral blood samples: 40 to 45 ophthalmopathy, under 80 hyperthyroidism and some 17 progressor patients.

The TCR sequence derives from a woman aged 25 to 39 with Graves disease. Donor details come from another sample of the same person, matched by shared clones. The specimen comprised peripheral blood mononuclear cells (PBMCs), sampled at new diagnosis, from a patient treated with antithyroid drugs.

The nucleotide sequence reads TGCGCCAGCAGCTCGACGCCCCCAAGCTCCTATAATTCACCCCTCCACTTT. Translated, this is CASSSTPPSSYNSPLHF. The chain joins TRBV4-1 to TRBJ1-6; the D gene remains uncertain. CDR1 and CDR2, per the germline V gene, are MGHRA and YSYEKL. Taken from cysteine to phenylalanine, the CDR3 has 17 residues. The CDR3 DNA has 51 bases and is translated from base 1. Trimming costs V 5 bases and J 0 bases, and their ends lie 14 bases apart.